A single sample gave rise to the 9 T cell receptor beta chains below, sequenced in a study of cytomegalovirus exposure and HLA in healthy donors. In the PCR, 60 Vbeta and 13 Jbeta primers were used. TCRdb keeps only in-frame clones here, not all; method: immunoSEQ multiplex PCR. The sample lists 150,000 to 200,000 clones; roughly 79% were seen once. The material sequenced was PBMCs. The receptors come from a middle-aged man in good health and CMV-seropositive.

This clone has just a few counts. V usage is TRBV10-2 and J usage is TRBJ2-5; 8 bases align to TRBD2. V shed 8 bases and J 5 bases; nucleotides not matched to a gene: 7. CDR3 length: 13 residues. Germline V CDR1 and CDR2: WSHSY, SAAADI. CDR3 protein: CASGAGVRETQYF. The CDR3 DNA reads TGCGCCAGCGGAGCGGGAGTGCGGGAGACCCAGTACTTC.

This clone has a handful of counts. DNA for the CDR3: TGTGCCAGCAGTGACCGGACTAGCGGGAGGGATACGCAGTATTTT. It is translated as CASSDRTSGRDTQYF. The chain employs TRBV2 and TRBJ2-3, with 14 bases that match TRBD2. V gave up 3 bases and J gave up 6 bases; unmatched junction bases: 2. The V gene's germline CDR1 is SNHLY and CDR2 FYNNEI. The CDR3 runs 15 residues.

The chain employs TRBV5-5 and TRBJ1-6; D is possibly TRBD1 (6 bases). Trimming removed 5 bases from V and 6 bases from J, with 12 bases in between. CDR3 length: 14 residues. Germline CDR1 SGHKS, CDR2 YYEKEE (reference sequence). CDR3 in DNA: TGTGCCAGCAGATATTTAGGGGGTAATTCACCCCTCCACTTT. Amino acid sequence: CASRYLGGNSPLHF.

This clone was detected only a few times. V gene TRBV6-4 combines with J gene TRBJ2-3, with 8 bases identical to TRBD1. Germline lookup yields CDR1 MRHNA and CDR2 SNTAGT. After removal of 5 bases from V and 4 bases from J, the junction contained 11 bases not matched to a gene. The CDR3 has 16 residues. CDR3 sequence reads: CASSLLRAGGPDTQYF. The CDR3 nucleotides are TGTGCCAGCAGTTTATTGAGGGCAGGGGGCCCAGATACGCAGTATTTT.

The chain is built from TRBV25-1 and TRBJ2-3; TRBD2 might be the D (6 bases). V lost 1 base to trimming and J lost 0 bases, with 17 bases between them. The CDR3 sequence is 18 residues long. CDR1 is MGHDK and CDR2 is SYGVNS in the germline V gene. The CDR3 loop reads CASSESGGLGRSTDTQYF. As DNA, the CDR3 is TGTGCCAGCAGTGAATCTGGGGGACTCGGCCGTAGCACAGATACGCAGTATTTT.

The chain couples TRBV2 to TRBJ1-1; no clear D gene. The germline gives CDR1 SNHLY, CDR2 FYNNEI. Deletions cut 4 bases from V and 1 base from J, with 7 bases between. The CDR3 runs to 13 residues. The DNA for the CDR3 is TGTGCCAGCAGTGCTGAGGGGAACACTGAAGCTTTCTTT. This translates into CASSAEGNTEAFF.

The rearrangement links TRBV5-4 to TRBJ1-5; 9 nucleotides match TRBD1. CDR3 length equals 15 residues. J was trimmed by 6 bases and V by 0 bases; bases with no gene match: 4. CDR1 SGHNT and CDR2 YYREEE come from the germline V gene (reference sequence). CDR3 sequence (DNA): TGTGCCAGCAGCTTGGACAGGGGGCTGGCTCAGCCCCAGCATTTT. This sequence encodes CASSLDRGLAQPQHF.

Only one count was recorded for this clone. The chain recombines TRBV10-3 with TRBJ1-2, with 11 bases lining up with TRBD1. Germline lookup yields CDR1 ENHRY and CDR2 SYGVKD. Losses at the gene ends were 4 bases for V and 3 bases for J; bases not matched to a gene: 4. The CDR3 is 15 residues long. CDR3 nucleotide sequence: TGTGCCATCAGTGGGCCGGGACAGGGGGACTATGGCTACACCTTC. Amino acids: CAISGPGQGDYGYTF.

CDR3 coding DNA: TGCGCCAGCAGCCGGAGAACAGGGGATGGCACTGAAGCTTTCTTT. This gives the protein CASSRRTGDGTEAFF. The V call is TRBV4-1, the J call TRBJ1-1; 7 bases align to TRBD1. Trimming removed 4 bases from V and 4 bases from J; junction bases left unmatched: 9. Germline lookup yields CDR1 MGHRA and CDR2 YSYEKL. The CDR3 is 15 residues long.